These 25 T cell receptor beta chains came from one sample sequenced in a study of low-dose radiotherapy and immunotherapy resistance in tumors. Time point: after trial treatment. The treatment is: LDRT plus nivolumab, ipilimumab, low-dose cyclophosphamide and aspirin (RACIN trial). TRAV- and TRBV-specific primers, spanning alpha and beta chains, primed first-strand cDNA. TCRs underwent 15 to 20 PCR cycles of amplification with a constant-region primer and V-primer adapter. TCRdb reprocessed the reads with MiXCR, giving one entry per CDR3 protein. The sample records 85,000 to 95,000 distinct CDR3 sequences, 20% being singletons. The sample consisted of PBMCs, taken after low-dose radiotherapy plus immunotherapy. The origin of the receptors is a female donor with ovarian cancer.

This clonotype occurred many times. The chain joins TRBV19 to TRBJ1-6, with 8 bases identical to TRBD1. The V and J ends lost 5 bases and 7 bases, in that order; junction bases with no gene match: 7. The CDR3 covers 15 residues. Per the germline V gene, CDR1 is LNHDA and CDR2 is SQIVND (reference sequence). CDR3 nucleotides: TGTGCCAGTAGTGGGGCAGGGGGCGCGAATTCACCCCTCCACTTT. Translated, it gives CASSGAGGANSPLHF.

Ten or more counts support this clonotype. The V gene is TRBV11-2, the J gene TRBJ2-3, with TRBD2 matching over 11 bases. Germline CDR1 is SGHAT and CDR2 is FQNNGV. The CDR3 length is 16 residues. Germline trimming cut 4 bases from V and 7 bases from J; bases unmatched to any gene: 10. The CDR3 region has the DNA TGTGCCAGCAGCTCGCGACTAGCGGGAATGGCAAATACGCAGTATTTT. Residues: CASSSRLAGMANTQYF.

This clonotype was seen many times. This rearrangement joins TRBV5-6 to TRBJ2-7; TRBD2 is a possible D gene (5 bases). In germline, CDR1 is SGHDT, CDR2 YYEEEE. The V end was cut by 0 bases, the J end by 4 bases, with 11 bases between. This CDR3 has 14 residues. The CDR3 loop is CASSLVGRGYEQYF. In DNA form, the CDR3 reads TGTGCCAGCAGCTTGGTTGGTCGAGGGTACGAGCAGTACTTC.

This clonotype was seen repeatedly, ten times or more. CDR3: CATSRGRANTGELFF. CDR3 bases: TGTGCCACCAGCCGCGGGAGGGCGAACACCGGGGAGCTGTTTTTT. The J gene is TRBJ2-2, the V gene TRBV24-1, with 9 nucleotides matching TRBD2. This CDR3 spans 15 amino acids. Unmatched junction bases numbered 2, after V lost 7 bases and J lost 0 bases. Germline V gene data show CDR1 as KGHDR and CDR2 as SFDVKD.

V usage is TRBV27 and J usage is TRBJ2-7, with D tentatively TRBD2 (6 bases). Trimming took off 4 bases at V and 3 bases at J, with 16 bases between the two ends. The germline V gene encodes CDR1 MNHEY and CDR2 SMNVEV (reference sequence). The CDR3 has 15 residues. The CDR3 region is CASSSPPGALYEQYF. CDR3 sequence (DNA): TGTGCCAGCAGTTCCCCCCCGGGAGCTCTCTACGAGCAGTACTTC.

This clonotype came up many times. This chain joins TRBV6-2 or TRBV6-3 and TRBJ1-6; D is unclear. The CDR3 spans 14 residues. The V gene's germline CDR1 is MNHEY and CDR2 SVGEGT. V was cut by 8 bases and J by 0 bases, with 8 bases left in between. The CDR3 reads CASGVSSYNSPLHF. The CDR3 region has the DNA TGTGCCAGCGGGGTGAGCTCCTATAATTCACCCCTCCACTTT.

This clonotype occurred many times. The rearrangement uses TRBV4-1 and TRBJ1-2; a possible D gene is TRBD1 (5 bases). CDR3 size: 15 residues. In germline, CDR1 is MGHRA, CDR2 YSYEKL. Trimming pared 1 base from V and 5 bases from J, leaving 14 bases between. The CDR3 spells CASSQVTGAIYGYTF. The DNA of the CDR3 is TGCGCCAGCAGCCAAGTCACAGGTGCGATATATGGCTACACCTTC.

This clonotype came up many times. The gene calls are TRBV12-5 and TRBJ1-1; D ambiguous. Germline V CDR1 and CDR2: LGHNT, FRNRAP. V lost 6 bases and J lost 4, with 15 bases in between. The CDR3 has 14 residues. The CDR3 coding sequence is TGTGCTAGTGGCCCTCCGCCCAGAGGCACTGAAGCTTTCTTT. It specifies CASGPPPRGTEAFF.

The chain uses TRBV10-3 and TRBJ2-6; tentative D call: TRBD2 (5 bases). This CDR3 region has 15 residues. Germline V gene data show CDR1 as ENHRY and CDR2 as SYGVKD. The V and J ends lost 6 bases and 0 bases respectively, with 9 bases between them. The DNA of the CDR3 is TGTGCCATCAGGGACCGGGGCTCTGGGGCCAACGTCCTGACTTTC. Protein sequence: CAIRDRGSGANVLTF.

The table lists this clonotype with many counts. The rearrangement links TRBV11-2 to TRBJ1-5; unclear D gene. Germline V gene lookup returns CDR1 SGHAT and CDR2 FQNNGV. V shed 1 base and J shed 2 bases, with 9 bases lying between them. The CDR3 runs 15 residues. The CDR3 bases are TGTGCCAGCAGCTTAGGTCGGGCAGGCAATCAGCCCCAGCATTTT. Its translation is CASSLGRAGNQPQHF.

The chain uses TRBV7-9 and TRBJ2-2, with a weak D call TRBD2 (5 bases). The germline V gene encodes CDR1 SEHNR and CDR2 FQNEAQ (reference sequence). The ends were cut back, 3 bases at V and 3 bases at J, with 11 bases in the middle. The CDR3 runs to 15 residues. In DNA, the CDR3 is TGTGCCAGCAGCTTTGGAGGTTTAGACACCGGGGAGCTGTTTTTT. It specifies CASSFGGLDTGELFF.

This clonotype was observed many times. The chain is built from TRBV6-2 or TRBV6-3 and TRBJ2-3; possibly TRBD2 for D (6 bases). Trimming left V 0 bases short and J 3 bases short, with 13 bases between. This CDR3 has 16 amino acids. The germline CDR1 and CDR2 sequences are MNHEY and SVGEGT. The CDR3 DNA sequence: TGTGCCAGCAGTTACTCGGGACTCCTTCGGACAGATACGCAGTATTTT. This sequence encodes CASSYSGLLRTDTQYF.

The chain is built from TRBV19 and TRBJ1-2, with D hard to call. Germline V gene data show CDR1 as LNHDA and CDR2 as SQIVND (reference sequence). V was pared by 5 bases and J by 3 bases, with 7 bases between. This CDR3 comprises 12 residues. CDR3 DNA: TGTGCCAGTAGTGAGACTCACTATGGCTACACCTTC. This encodes CASSETHYGYTF.

This clonotype was found many times. Relative to the germline gene, one junction end is altered; a read error may explain this. V usage is TRBV5-5 and J usage is TRBJ1-2, with no clear D. CDR3 length: 15 residues. Germline V gene data show CDR1 as SGHKS and CDR2 as YYEKEE (reference sequence). The CDR3 spells CASSLVAQNAYGYTF. In DNA, the CDR3 is TGCGCCAGCAGCTTAGTAGCGCAGAACGCCTATGGCTACACCTTC.

This clonotype was detected many times. This rearrangement joins TRBV20-1 to TRBJ2-3; 13 bases map to TRBD2. The CDR3 consists of 16 residues. Germline V gene data show CDR1 as DFQATT and CDR2 as SNEGSKA (reference sequence). V was pared by 5 bases and J by 4 bases, with 9 bases of the junction left unmatched. The CDR3 is CSARGLAGRWADTQYF. The CDR3 nucleotides read TGCAGTGCTCGGGGACTAGCGGGGAGATGGGCAGATACGCAGTATTTT.

This clonotype was observed once. The rearrangement links TRBV3-1 to TRBJ1-1, with a tentative D call TRBD1 (6 bases). V was pared by 2 bases and J by 0 bases, with 10 bases between. The CDR3 totals 15 residues. The germline V gene encodes CDR1 LGHDT and CDR2 YNNKEL (reference sequence). Here the CDR3 reads CASSQLQGMNTEAFF. CDR3 nucleotide sequence: TGTGCCAGCAGCCAACTGCAGGGGATGAACACTGAAGCTTTCTTT.

In this sample, this clonotype turned up many times. V and J are TRBV29-1 and TRBJ1-4; D is perhaps TRBD1 (6 bases). The length of the CDR3 is 14 residues. CDR1 is SQVTM, CDR2 ANQGSEA, per germline. Trimming took off 7 bases at V and 5 bases at J, with 17 bases between the two ends. The CDR3 nucleotides read TGCAGCGCCTCACCGGGACAAAGAAATGAAAAACTGTTTTTT. Translating gives CSASPGQRNEKLFF.

The chain links TRBV20-1 to TRBJ2-1; 8 bases match TRBD2. With V trimmed by 7 bases and J by 0 bases, 2 bases remained unmatched. Germline V gene lookup returns CDR1 DFQATT and CDR2 SNEGSKA (reference sequence). CDR3 size: 13 residues. The chain's CDR3 is CSGTSGSYNEQFF. CDR3 nucleotide sequence: TGCAGTGGAACTAGCGGCTCCTACAATGAGCAGTTCTTC.

This clonotype has ten or more counts. The gene calls are TRBV5-1 and TRBJ1-1, with TRBD1 matching 10 bases. The CDR3 contains 18 residues. Germline-derived CDR1 and CDR2 are SGHRS and YFSETQ. J was trimmed by 1 base and V by 4 bases; bases with no gene match: 13. CDR3 sequence reads: CASSNQRTGGIKNTEAFF. Written as DNA, the CDR3 is TGCGCCAGCAGCAATCAACGGACAGGGGGGATCAAGAACACTGAAGCTTTCTTT.

This clonotype has a count of ten or more. J is TRBJ1-4 and V is TRBV19; D perhaps matches TRBD1 (5 bases). CDR1 is LNHDA, CDR2 SQIVND, per germline (reference sequence). The CDR3 sequence is 17 residues long. V was clipped by 7 bases and J by 0 bases, with 18 bases between them. CDR3 nucleotide sequence: TGTGCCAGTAAGGCCCTGGCGGGGCGGTCAACTAATGAAAAACTGTTTTTT. Protein: CASKALAGRSTNEKLFF.

This clonotype was seen repeatedly, ten times or more. V usage is TRBV6-2 or TRBV6-3 and J usage is TRBJ2-1, with D perhaps matching TRBD1 (6 bases). Trimming cost V 10 bases and J 0 bases, with 16 bases left between them. The CDR3 contains 15 residues. CDR1 MNHEY and CDR2 SVGEGT come from the germline V gene. The CDR3: CATEGGWSSYNEQFF. The CDR3 DNA follows: TGTGCCACCGAAGGGGGTTGGTCCTCCTACAATGAGCAGTTCTTC.

This clonotype was recorded many times. The chain recombines TRBV25-1 with TRBJ1-1; 7 positions match TRBD1. Germline values: CDR1 MGHDK, CDR2 SYGVNS. Trimming removed 8 bases from V and 2 bases from J; junction bases left unmatched: 17. This CDR3 contains 17 residues. The CDR3 DNA is TGTGCCAGCCGTATTCGGGTAGGGGGCGGGGGAAACACTGAAGCTTTCTTT. This translates into CASRIRVGGGGNTEAFF.

The table lists this clonotype with many counts. The chain combines TRBV28 with TRBJ1-1, with a tentative D call TRBD1 (5 bases). The V end was cut by 4 bases, the J end by 7 bases, with 10 bases between. Germline CDR1 reads MDHEN; CDR2 reads SYDVKM. This CDR3 has 12 amino acids. The CDR3 loop is CASSYPGLEAFF. Written as DNA, the CDR3 is TGTGCCAGCAGTTACCCAGGGCTTGAAGCTTTCTTT.

This clonotype came up many times. The chain links TRBV19 to TRBJ2-7; TRBD2 matches at 8 bases. This CDR3 is 15 amino acids long. V was clipped by 4 bases and J by 3 bases; unmatched bases: 8. Germline V CDR1 and CDR2: LNHDA, SQIVND (reference sequence). The CDR3 DNA sequence: TGTGCCAGTAGTACCGAAGCGGGAGAGGTCTACGAGCAGTACTTC. Encoded protein: CASSTEAGEVYEQYF.

In its sample, this clonotype was seen many times. The rearrangement joins TRBV4-1 to TRBJ2-7, with a possible D match to TRBD2 (5 bases). The germline V and J ends were trimmed by 6 bases and 4 bases, with 19 bases remaining between them. Germline lookup yields CDR1 MGHRA and CDR2 YSYEKL. This CDR3 is 15 amino acids long. The CDR3 region has the DNA TGCGCCAGCAGGAGCCGGCCCTGGGGAGATTACGAGCAGTACTTC. It encodes CASRSRPWGDYEQYF.